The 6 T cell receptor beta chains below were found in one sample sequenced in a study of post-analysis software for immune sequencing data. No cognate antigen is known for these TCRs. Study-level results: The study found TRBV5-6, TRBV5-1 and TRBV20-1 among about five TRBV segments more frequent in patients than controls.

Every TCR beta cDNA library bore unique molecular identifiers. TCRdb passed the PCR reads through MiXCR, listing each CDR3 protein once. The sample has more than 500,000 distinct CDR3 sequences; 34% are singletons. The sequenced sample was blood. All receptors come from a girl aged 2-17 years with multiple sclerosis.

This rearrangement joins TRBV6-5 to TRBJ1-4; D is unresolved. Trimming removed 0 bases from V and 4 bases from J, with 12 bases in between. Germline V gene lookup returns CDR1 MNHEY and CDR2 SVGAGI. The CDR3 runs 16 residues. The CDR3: CASSYSGGPLNEKLFF. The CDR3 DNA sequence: TGTGCCAGCAGTTACTCCGGAGGACCGCTTAATGAAAAACTGTTTTTT.

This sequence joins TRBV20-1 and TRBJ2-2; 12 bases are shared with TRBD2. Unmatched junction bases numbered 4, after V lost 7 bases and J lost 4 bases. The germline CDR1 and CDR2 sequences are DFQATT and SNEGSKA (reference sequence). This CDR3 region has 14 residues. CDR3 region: CSVPGLAGTGELFF. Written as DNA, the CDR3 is TGCAGTGTCCCGGGACTAGCGGGCACCGGGGAGCTGTTTTTT.

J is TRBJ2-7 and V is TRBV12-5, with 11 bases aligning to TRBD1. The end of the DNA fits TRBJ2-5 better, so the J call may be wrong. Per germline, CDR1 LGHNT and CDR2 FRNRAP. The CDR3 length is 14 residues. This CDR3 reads CASGPGQGGETQYF. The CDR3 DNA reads TGTGCTAGTGGACCGGGACAGGGGGGAGAGACCCAGTACTTC.

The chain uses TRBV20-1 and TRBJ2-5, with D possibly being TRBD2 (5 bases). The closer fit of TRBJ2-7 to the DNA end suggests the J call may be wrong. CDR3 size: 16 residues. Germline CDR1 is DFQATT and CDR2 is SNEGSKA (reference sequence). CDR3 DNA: TGCAGTGCTAGAACCGGCCGGGGTAGGGCCGGTGGCGAGCAGTACTTC. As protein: CSARTGRGRAGGEQYF.

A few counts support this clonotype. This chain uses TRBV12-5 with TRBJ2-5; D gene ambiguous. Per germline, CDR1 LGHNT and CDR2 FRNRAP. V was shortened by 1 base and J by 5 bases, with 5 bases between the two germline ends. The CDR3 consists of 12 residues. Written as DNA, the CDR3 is TGTGCTAGTGGTTTGGGCTTGGAGACCCAGTACTTC. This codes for CASGLGLETQYF.

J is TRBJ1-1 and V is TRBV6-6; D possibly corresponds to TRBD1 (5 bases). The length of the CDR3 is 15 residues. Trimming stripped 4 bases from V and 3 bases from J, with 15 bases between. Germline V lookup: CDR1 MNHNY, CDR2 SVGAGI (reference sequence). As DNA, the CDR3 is TGTGCCAGCAGTTCGTCTGACAGAGACTACACTGAAGCTTTCTTT. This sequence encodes CASSSSDRDYTEAFF.